This T cell receptor (beta chain) was observed in a study of beta chain features in type 1 diabetes. Study results and caveats: Among patients, naive, central memory and Treg TCRB repertoires appeared more similar than among healthy donors. VDJ junctions in type 1 diabetes patients carried more deletions and fewer insertions.

In the case of this clone: The target antigen is unknown.

Sequencing targeted expressed TCRB transcripts, as all isolated RNA had been reverse transcribed. Data came from immunoSEQ multiplex PCR; TCRdb stores just in-frame clones and leaves some out. The sample records around 340,000 clones, 15% to 20% being singletons. V was clipped by 5 bases and J by 4 bases; unmatched bases: 8. CDR3 length equals 13 residues. CDR1 GTSNPN and CDR2 SVGIG come from the germline V gene (reference sequence). Every donor provided one heparinised blood draw, which averaged approximately 120 mL. The authors sorted CD4+ naive, central memory, regulatory and stem cell-like memory cells via CD45RO/CCR7/CD25/CD127/CD95/CD27.

This chain joins TRBV30 and TRBJ2-7; 7 bases are a match to TRBD2. This receptor was obtained from a woman aged 18 to 35 in good health. Sample: naive CD4+ T cells from blood. CDR3 coding DNA: TGTGCCTGGTCCCGGGACTACCAATACGAGCAGTACTTC. Amino acids: CAWSRDYQYEQYF. The full variable domain, rest sourced from reference TRBV30 and TRBJ2-7, is SQTIHQWPATLVQPVGSPLSLECTVEGTSNPNLYWYRQAAGRGLQLLFYSVGIGQISSEVPQNLSASRPQDRQFILSSKKLLLSDSGFYLCAWSRDYQYEQYFGPGTRLTVT.